A selection of T cell receptor beta chains follows, all from one sample in a study of early T cells in non-severe SARS-CoV-2 infection. MiXCR was run by TCRdb on the 5' RACE reads, yielding one entry per CDR3 protein. The data hold some 80,000 distinct CDR3 sequences, with roughly an eighth observed a single time. The sequencing used whole blood, collected at baseline. Source of these receptors: an adult who was a healthcare worker with PCR-confirmed SARS-CoV-2 infection or an uninfected control (not recorded which). The donor label of this sample is uncertain. Each CDR3 is given with its conserved first and last residue. The D gene is left open where the match is weak. Only some rows state a clone size, as once, few, many or a class for expanded clones.

D gene	V gene	J gene	clone size	CDR3 protein	CDR3 DNA
.	TRBV6-5	TRBJ2-7	.	CASSLSWPRTYEQYF	TGTGCCAGCAGTCTATCCTGGCCCCGCACCTACGAGCAGTACTTC
.	TRBV7-8	TRBJ2-1	.	CASSLPLMGLGNEQFF	TGTGCCAGCAGCTTGCCCCTCATGGGGTTGGGCAATGAGCAGTTCTTC
.	TRBV18	TRBJ1-1	many	CASSRDSLIMNTEAFF	TGTGCCAGCTCGCGCGACAGCCTTATAATGAACACTGAAGCTTTCTTT
TRBD2	TRBV27	TRBJ2-1	many	CASSLIWTSGKNEQFF	TGTGCCAGCAGTCTGATTTGGACTAGCGGAAAAAATGAGCAGTTCTTC
TRBD1	TRBV6-2/TRBV6-3	TRBJ1-1	few	CASSPPTGRTEAFF	TGTGCCAGCAGTCCCCCGACAGGGCGCACTGAAGCTTTCTTT
TRBD1	TRBV20-1	TRBJ2-3	few	CSAKGGSKIGWRDTQYF	TGCAGTGCTAAAGGGGGCTCAAAAATTGGGTGGCGGGATACGCAGTATTTT
.	TRBV11-2	TRBJ2-3	.	CASSFVRELAQYF	TGTGCCAGCAGCTTCGTAAGGGAGCTCGCGCAGTATTTT
TRBD1	TRBV2	TRBJ2-5	once	CASRRRTGDNQETQYF	TGTGCCAGCAGGAGGAGGACAGGAGATAATCAAGAGACCCAGTACTTC
TRBD2	TRBV7-2	TRBJ2-5	few	CASSPRLAGGPSAETQYF	TGTGCCAGCAGCCCGAGACTAGCGGGGGGGCCATCAGCAGAGACCCAGTACTTC
.	TRBV11-3	TRBJ1-3	.	CASSLDGRTGNTIYF	TGTGCCAGCAGCTTAGATGGCAGGACTGGAAACACCATATATTTT
.	TRBV2	TRBJ1-2	many	CASTNSGPRYGYTF	TGTGCCAGCACCAACTCCGGGCCACGTTATGGCTACACCTTC
TRBD1	TRBV20-1	TRBJ1-4	.	CSARGQGWSNEKLFF	TGCAGTGCCAGGGGGCAGGGATGGTCTAATGAAAAACTGTTTTTT
.	TRBV29-1	TRBJ2-2	few	CSGGTYNTGELFF	TGCAGCGGGGGAACCTACAACACCGGGGAGCTGTTTTTT
.	TRBV4-1	TRBJ2-2	many	CASSPGLTTGELFF	TGCGCCAGCAGCCCGGGACTTACTACCGGGGAGCTGTTTTTT
.	TRBV20-1	TRBJ2-5	.	CSALFPVRFSETQYF	TGCAGTGCTCTGTTTCCCGTCAGGTTCTCCGAGACCCAGTACTTC
.	TRBV9	TRBJ1-6	many	CASSVSSSPLHF	TGTGCCAGCAGCGTGAGCAGTTCACCCCTCCACTTT
.	TRBV4-1	TRBJ2-3	few	CASSRTRAGRDTQYF	TGCGCCAGCAGCCGTACGAGGGCAGGGCGAGATACGCAGTATTTT
.	TRBV5-1	TRBJ1-1	few	CASSPVLQENTEAFF	TGCGCCAGCTCCCCGGTCCTGCAAGAGAACACTGAAGCTTTCTTT
.	TRBV6-2/TRBV6-3	TRBJ1-1	few	CASSYAGDTEAFF	TGTGCCAGCAGTTACGCGGGTGACACTGAAGCTTTCTTT
.	TRBV7-9	TRBJ2-6	.	CASSLTAGSGANVLTF	TGTGCCAGCAGCCTGACAGCAGGAAGTGGGGCCAACGTCCTGACTTTC
.	TRBV21-1	TRBJ2-7	.	CASRGTTWYEQYF	TGTGCCAGCAGAGGGACAACTTGGTACGAGCAGTACTTC
.	TRBV2	TRBJ2-7	many	CASGGTGAATYEQYF	TGTGCCAGCGGCGGCACAGGAGCAGCAACCTACGAGCAGTACTTC
.	TRBV5-4	TRBJ2-3	few	CASSFLGTDTQYF	TGTGCCAGCAGTTTTTTGGGCACAGATACGCAGTATTTT
.	TRBV7-8	TRBJ1-1	many	CASSLVTGNTEAFF	TGTGCCAGCAGCTTAGTTACCGGGAACACTGAAGCTTTCTTT
TRBD2	TRBV10-1	TRBJ2-1	.	CASSGFIGRDVNYNEQFF	TGCGCCAGCAGTGGGTTTATCGGGAGGGATGTGAACTACAATGAGCAGTTCTTC
.	TRBV11-1	TRBJ2-7	.	CASSLAGGDSPSYEQYF	TGTGCCAGCAGCTTAGCAGGTGGGGACTCCCCTTCCTACGAGCAGTACTTC
.	TRBV5-1	TRBJ2-5	few	CASSLYAGSFAQYF	TGCGCCAGCAGCCTGTACGCGGGATCTTTTGCCCAGTACTTC
.	TRBV2	TRBJ2-4	many	CASSAQNIQYF	TGTGCCAGCAGTGCGCAAAACATTCAGTACTTC
.	TRBV2	TRBJ2-3	many	CANTRSSTDTQYF	TGTGCCAACACTCGGTCTAGCACAGATACGCAGTATTTT
TRBD2	TRBV29-1	TRBJ2-1	.	CSVETSAGAWDEQFF	TGCAGCGTTGAAACGTCGGCGGGAGCTTGGGATGAGCAGTTCTTC
.	TRBV6-1	TRBJ2-3	.	CAAQKGEVGDTQYF	TGTGCCGCTCAGAAGGGGGAAGTAGGAGATACGCAGTATTTT
TRBD2	TRBV20-1	TRBJ2-3	.	CSAKRLAADTQYF	TGCAGTGCTAAGCGACTAGCAGCAGATACGCAGTATTTT
TRBD2	TRBV5-1	TRBJ2-3	.	CASSSVAGGPVTDTQYF	TGCGCCAGCAGCTCAGTAGCGGGAGGGCCTGTCACAGATACGCAGTATTTT
.	TRBV10-1	TRBJ2-7	.	CASSDSGEQYF	TGCGCCAGCAGTGATAGCGGAGAGCAGTACTTC
.	TRBV6-2/TRBV6-3	TRBJ2-7	few	CASSYSTPGQQQYF	TGTGCCAGCAGTTACTCGACCCCTGGCCAACAGCAGTACTTC
.	TRBV12-3/TRBV12-4	TRBJ1-1	.	CASTPNTEAFF	TGTGCCAGCACGCCTAACACTGAAGCTTTCTTT
TRBD1	TRBV9	TRBJ1-1	.	CASSVGSHRGGEAFF	TGTGCCAGCAGCGTAGGTTCCCACAGGGGAGGTGAAGCTTTCTTT
.	TRBV27	TRBJ2-7	few	CASSKIAAGSYEQYF	TGTGCCAGCAGTAAAATCGCCGCGGGCTCCTACGAGCAGTACTTC
TRBD1	TRBV6-2/TRBV6-3	TRBJ2-7	many	CASRTNRDRGAYEQYF	TGTGCCAGCAGAACTAACCGGGACAGGGGTGCCTACGAGCAGTACTTC
.	TRBV30	TRBJ1-1	few	CAWLKPDRSTLEAFF	TGTGCCTGGCTCAAGCCTGACAGGAGCACGCTTGAAGCTTTCTTT
.	TRBV7-8	TRBJ2-7	few	CASSLRAGEYEQYF	TGTGCCAGCAGCCTAAGAGCCGGCGAGTACGAGCAGTACTTC
TRBD2	TRBV29-1	TRBJ2-2	.	CSVDSGTSTGELFF	TGCAGCGTAGATTCCGGGACTAGCACCGGGGAGCTGTTTTTT
.	TRBV11-2	TRBJ2-2	few	CASSGRSNTGELFF	TGTGCCAGCAGCGGTCGCTCGAACACCGGGGAGCTGTTTTTT
TRBD2	TRBV6-2/TRBV6-3	TRBJ2-1	many	CASSRGLAGGQNEQFF	TGTGCCAGCAGCAGAGGACTAGCGGGGGGGCAGAATGAGCAGTTCTTC
.	TRBV29-1	TRBJ2-1	.	CSTTPSGFLGYNEQFF	TGCAGCACCACACCCTCGGGGTTTTTGGGCTACAATGAGCAGTTCTTC
.	TRBV19	TRBJ2-3	.	CASSSPRGPDTQYF	TGTGCCAGTAGCTCTCCCCGAGGGCCAGATACGCAGTATTTT
TRBD1	TRBV5-6	TRBJ1-1	few	CASSQGTGLNTEAFF	TGTGCCAGCAGCCAGGGGACAGGGTTGAACACTGAAGCTTTCTTT
TRBD1	TRBV27	TRBJ1-5	many	CASSGTGDSNQPQHF	TGTGCCAGCAGTGGGACAGGGGATAGCAATCAGCCCCAGCATTTT
.	TRBV14	TRBJ1-4	few	CASSPSGGGREKLFF	TGTGCCAGCAGCCCGTCGGGAGGGGGACGTGAAAAACTGTTTTTT
.	TRBV19	TRBJ1-2	few	CASSIEGASYGYTF	TGTGCCAGTAGTATAGAGGGGGCCTCCTATGGCTACACCTTC
.	TRBV6-5	TRBJ2-7	.	CASRDRRTSYEQYF	TGTGCCAGCAGGGACCGAAGAACGTCCTACGAGCAGTACTTC
.	TRBV5-1	TRBJ1-2	.	CASSQDGFNYGYTF	TGCGCCAGCAGCCAGGACGGGTTTAACTATGGCTACACCTTC
.	TRBV11-2	TRBJ1-1	.	CASSLNRLNTEAFF	TGTGCCAGCAGCTTAAATCGTTTGAACACTGAAGCTTTCTTT
.	TRBV20-1	TRBJ1-4	.	CSALDSTTNEKLFF	TGCAGTGCGCTGGACAGCACAACTAATGAAAAACTGTTTTTT
.	TRBV5-1	TRBJ2-7	many	CASTNEGYEQYF	TGCGCCAGCACCAACGAAGGGTACGAGCAGTACTTC
.	TRBV7-3	TRBJ2-3	many	CASSLTWDQPQYF	TGTGCCAGCAGTCTAACGTGGGATCAACCGCAGTATTTT
.	TRBV5-4	TRBJ1-1	.	CASSPQGRMGTEAFF	TGTGCCAGCAGCCCCCAGGGGCGGATGGGCACTGAAGCTTTCTTT
.	TRBV21-1	TRBJ2-4	.	CASSKDNLTGRGIQYF	TGTGCCAGCAGCAAAGACAATCTAACAGGGAGGGGCATTCAGTACTTC